These 28 T cell receptor beta chains were sequenced from one sample in a study of blood T cell repertoires in COVID-19. Method: immunoSEQ multiplex PCR; TCRdb's copy keeps in-frame clones and lacks some. This sample has 250,000 to 300,000 clones, with around 88% found just once. The sample comprised PBMCs or T cells enriched from blood (not recorded which). All receptors derive from a man aged 40-50 years who had recovered from COVID-19.

This sequence joins TRBV27 and TRBJ2-7, with 8 nucleotides matching TRBD1. The junction had 4 bases not matched to a gene; V was cut back by 0 bases and J by 0 bases. CDR1 is MNHEY, CDR2 SMNVEV, per germline (reference sequence). The CDR3 has 16 residues. The CDR3 region has the DNA TGTGCCAGCAGTTTATCTTCGACAGGGGCCTCCTACGAGCAGTACTTC. Translated: CASSLSSTGASYEQYF.

The chain uses TRBV5-1 and TRBJ2-7, with 10 bases lining up with TRBD1. The J segment lost 6 bases and the V segment lost 4 bases, leaving 10 bases of the junction unmatched. This CDR3 is 15 amino acids long. Looked up from germline, CDR1 is SGHRS and CDR2 is YFSETQ. DNA for the CDR3: TGCGCCAGCAGCCAGGATGGGACAGGGGCTGTCGAGCAGTACTTC. The encoded protein is CASSQDGTGAVEQYF.

The chain has TRBV19 and TRBJ2-1, with a possible D match to TRBD1 (6 bases). Germline V gives CDR1 LNHDA, CDR2 SQIVND (reference sequence). V lost 4 bases to trimming and J lost 3 bases, with 7 bases between them. CDR3 size: 13 residues. CDR3 DNA sequence: TGTGCCAGTAGTACAGGGGACTACAATGAGCAGTTCTTC. Protein sequence: CASSTGDYNEQFF.

The V and J genes are TRBV4-3 and TRBJ2-5; D is unresolved. The CDR3 is 13 residues long. CDR1 is LGHNA and CDR2 is YSLEER in the germline V gene. Trimming shortened V by 1 base and J by 2 bases, and 5 bases separated the two germline ends. CDR3: CASSQAVQETQYF. The CDR3 bases are TGCGCCAGCAGCCAAGCAGTACAAGAGACCCAGTACTTC.

This sequence joins TRBV20-1 and TRBJ2-5; TRBD1 agrees at 7 bases. CDR1 and CDR2 from the germline V gene are DFQATT and SNEGSKA (reference sequence). This CDR3 region has 19 residues. Unmatched junction bases numbered 20, after V lost 3 bases and J lost 1 base. CDR3 sequence: CSASMVAARDRALQETQYF. The CDR3 DNA is TGCAGTGCTAGTATGGTTGCGGCTAGGGACAGAGCCCTCCAAGAGACCCAGTACTTC.

This chain's CDR3 is CASSFGDRTGTYEQYF. CDR3 DNA sequence: TGCGCCAGCAGCTTTGGGGACAGAACGGGTACCTACGAGCAGTACTTC. The V gene is TRBV5-1, the J gene TRBJ2-7, with 7 bases that match TRBD1. Unmatched junction bases numbered 10, after V lost 2 bases and J lost 2 bases. This CDR3 contains 16 residues. Looked up from germline, CDR1 is SGHRS and CDR2 is YFSETQ. The whole variable domain, remainder taken from reference TRBV5-1 and TRBJ2-7, is KAGVTQTPRYLIKTRGQQVTLSCSPISGHRSVSWYQQTPGQGLQFLFEYFSETQRNKGNFPGRFSGRQFSNSRSEMNVSTLELGDSALYLCASSFGDRTGTYEQYFGPGTRLTVT.

This clone was detected once. The rearrangement uses TRBV10-1 and TRBJ2-1; tentatively, D is TRBD1 (7 bases). Trimming took 4 bases from V and 9 from J, leaving 31 bases between them. The germline V gene encodes CDR1 WNHNN and CDR2 SYGVQD (reference sequence). The CDR3 has 19 residues. The CDR3 sequence is CASSAGGAQKRSQGGEQFF. The CDR3 nucleotides are TGCGCCAGCAGTGCTGGTGGGGCCCAAAAGCGGAGTCAGGGGGGTGAGCAGTTCTTC.

The chain recombines TRBV19 with TRBJ1-1; D gene uncertain. This CDR3 contains 11 residues. V gave up 3 bases and J gave up 7 bases, with 6 bases separating them. Looked up from germline, CDR1 is LNHDA and CDR2 is SQIVND (reference sequence). The CDR3 loop is CASSMGVEAFF. The DNA of the CDR3 is TGTGCCAGTAGTATGGGCGTTGAAGCTTTCTTT.

This sequence joins TRBV6-5 and TRBJ2-7, with a weak D call TRBD1 (5 bases). Trimming removed 10 bases at V and 0 bases at J, with 16 bases between. Germline V gene sequence: CDR1 MNHEY, CDR2 SVGAGI. The CDR3 covers 14 residues. The CDR3 region is CATFGADSSYEQYF. CDR3 sequence (DNA): TGTGCCACGTTTGGGGCAGACAGCTCCTACGAGCAGTACTTC.

V and J are TRBV19 and TRBJ1-1; TRBD1 matches 11 bases. This CDR3 is 14 amino acids long. CDR1 is LNHDA and CDR2 is SQIVND in the germline V gene (reference sequence). V trimming: 5 bases; J trimming: 4 bases; junction bases outside the gene matches: 3. CDR3 sequence: CASSHGTGGTEAFF. DNA for the CDR3: TGTGCCAGTAGTCACGGGACAGGGGGCACTGAAGCTTTCTTT.

V is TRBV30 and J is TRBJ1-4; TRBD1 agrees at 7 bases. V was pared by 0 bases and J by 6 bases, with 4 bases of the junction left unmatched. The V gene's germline CDR1 is GTSNPN and CDR2 SVGIG (reference sequence). This CDR3 is built from 14 residues. The CDR3 reads CAWSVQGFDEKLFF. The CDR3 region has the DNA TGTGCCTGGAGTGTACAGGGGTTTGATGAAAAACTGTTTTTT.

The chain carries TRBV20-1 and TRBJ2-5; 8 positions match TRBD2. Germline CDR1 reads DFQATT; CDR2 reads SNEGSKA (reference sequence). This CDR3 contains 14 residues. V lost 6 bases to trimming and J lost 1 base; unmatched junction nucleotides: 7. This CDR3 reads CSASSGNAQETQYF. Here the CDR3 DNA reads TGCAGTGCCAGTAGCGGGAATGCCCAAGAGACCCAGTACTTC.

V usage is TRBV6-5 and J usage is TRBJ1-1; D not certain. This CDR3 region has 15 residues. Per the germline V gene, CDR1 is MNHEY and CDR2 is SVGAGI. V was cut by 4 bases and J by 7 bases, with 19 bases left in between. In DNA form, the CDR3 reads TGTGCCAGCAGTTTCTCCGGGAGCAAAGAACGTGAAGCTTTCTTT. Translating gives CASSFSGSKEREAFF.

This chain joins TRBV18 and TRBJ1-2, with 8 bases matching TRBD1. The CDR3 sequence is 16 residues long. Germline V gene lookup returns CDR1 KGHSH and CDR2 LQKENI. V lost 3 bases, J lost 2 bases, and 8 bases stayed unmatched. The CDR3 nucleotides are TGTGCCAGCTCACCGCAGAGGGACAGGTCAAACTATGGCTACACCTTC. Translated: CASSPQRDRSNYGYTF. Variable domain in full (rest from reference TRBV18 and TRBJ1-2): NAGVMQNPRHLVRRRGQEARLRCSPMKGHSHVYWYRQLPEEGLKFMVYLQKENIIDESGMPKERFSAEFPKEGPSILRIQQVVRGDSAAYFCASSPQRDRSNYGYTFGSGTRLTVV.

The V call is TRBV11-3, the J call TRBJ2-5, with D possibly matching TRBD2 (6 bases). V dropped 6 bases and J dropped 3 bases, with 17 bases sitting between them. This CDR3 spans 15 amino acids. CDR1 and CDR2 from the germline V gene are SGHNT and YENEEA. CDR3: CASRARGRREETQYF. The CDR3 DNA reads as TGTGCCAGCAGGGCAAGGGGCCGGAGGGAAGAGACCCAGTACTTC.

This clone occurred many times. The chain uses TRBV21-1 and TRBJ1-2; TRBD1, the D gene given by the table, was not confirmed from the DNA. TRBV21-1 is listed as a pseudogene. The CDR3 runs 14 residues. CDR3 nucleotide sequence: TGTGCCAGCAGCAAAACACAGGGGACTTATGGCTACACCTTC. Translation gives CASSKTQGTYGYTF.

Of note for this clone: The junction departs from germline at one end; a sequencing error may be responsible. The V call is TRBV3-1 (or the pseudogene TRBV3-2), the J call TRBJ1-2; D perhaps matches TRBD1 (5 bases). CDR3 size: 14 residues. In germline, CDR1 is LGHDT, CDR2 YNNKEL (reference sequence). Here the CDR3 DNA reads TGTGCCAGCAGTCAAGGGGCGTTTAACTATGGCTACACCTTC. It specifies CASSQGAFNYGYTF.

For this clone: The sample has other DNA sequences that encode this CDR3 too. This chain connects TRBV12-3 or TRBV12-4 to TRBJ1-2, with D unresolved. The CDR3 covers 11 residues. V lost 3 bases, J lost 4 bases, and 3 bases lay in between. CDR3 amino acids: CASSFSYGYTF. The DNA of the CDR3 is TGTGCCAGCAGTTTCAGCTATGGCTACACCTTC.

This sequence joins TRBV12-3 or TRBV12-4 and TRBJ2-5, with D maybe TRBD1 (6 bases). CDR3 length: 13 residues. V lost 2 bases, J lost 2 bases, and 6 bases lay in between. The DNA of the CDR3 is TGTGCCAGCAGTTTACAGGGGCAAGAGACCCAGTACTTC. Translated: CASSLQGQETQYF.

V and J are TRBV25-1 and TRBJ1-2; no firm D call. CDR3 length: 14 amino acids. Germline V gene lookup returns CDR1 MGHDK and CDR2 SYGVNS. The germline V and J ends were trimmed by 5 bases and 8 bases, with 18 bases remaining between them. CDR3 region: CASSWGGLSGGYTF. As DNA, the CDR3 is TGTGCCAGCAGTTGGGGAGGGCTTTCCGGCGGCTACACCTTC.

J is TRBJ1-2 and V is TRBV6-5, with 8 nucleotides matching TRBD1. This CDR3 has 14 residues. J lost 2 bases, V lost 7 bases, and 6 bases had no gene match. From germline, CDR1 is MNHEY and CDR2 SVGAGI. The chain's CDR3 is CASINRGRNYGYTF. The CDR3, as DNA: TGTGCCAGCATCAACAGGGGGAGGAACTATGGCTACACCTTC.

The gene calls are TRBV4-3 and TRBJ1-5; D not certain. This CDR3 has 14 residues. CDR1 and CDR2 from the germline V gene are LGHNA and YSLEER. V gave up 0 bases and J gave up 7 bases, with 10 bases separating them. CDR3 sequence: CASSQDGVGQPQHF. The CDR3 nucleotides are TGCGCCAGCAGCCAAGACGGGGTCGGGCAGCCCCAGCATTTT.

The chain employs TRBV19 and TRBJ1-4; 7 nucleotides agree with TRBD1. V lost 2 bases, J lost 5 bases, and 14 bases stayed unmatched. Germline loops: CDR1 LNHDA, CDR2 SQIVND (reference sequence). The CDR3 has 18 residues. CDR3 residues: CASSIWYLGTDKNEKLFF. Written as DNA, the CDR3 is TGTGCCAGTAGTATATGGTATTTGGGGACAGACAAAAATGAAAAACTGTTTTTT.

The V and J genes are TRBV28 and TRBJ1-2; D remains unclear. This CDR3 has 11 residues. Between the trimmed V and J ends, which lost 4 bases and 5 bases, there was a span of 5 bases. The V gene's germline CDR1 is MDHEN and CDR2 SYDVKM. This chain's CDR3 is CASSWSYGYTF. The CDR3 DNA follows: TGTGCCAGCAGTTGGAGTTATGGCTACACCTTC.

V usage is TRBV5-8 and J usage is TRBJ1-2; D not resolved. The germline V gene encodes CDR1 SGHTS and CDR2 YDEGEE. The V gene lost 4 bases and the J gene lost 5 bases, with 3 bases spanning the gap. CDR3 size: 10 residues. The CDR3 here is CASSLYGYTF. The CDR3 DNA reads TGTGCCAGCAGCCTATATGGCTACACCTTC.

The CDR3 bases are TGCGCCAGCAGCTTGGAGGGGGTGAACACTGAAGCTTTCTTT. It encodes CASSLEGVNTEAFF. The chain employs TRBV5-1 and TRBJ1-1, with a tentative D call TRBD1 (6 bases). V was clipped by 0 bases and J by 0 bases, with 6 bases between them. CDR1 and CDR2 (germline): SGHRS, YFSETQ. The CDR3 length is 14 residues.

The V gene is TRBV30, the J gene TRBJ1-6; tentatively, D is TRBD1 (5 bases). CDR3 length: 16 amino acids. Per the germline V gene, CDR1 is GTSNPN and CDR2 is SVGIG (reference sequence). The V and J ends lost 3 bases and 4 bases respectively, with 16 bases between them. In DNA form, the CDR3 reads TGTGCCTGGAGGGGGACTATGGGGTTTTATAATTCACCCCTCCACTTT. Protein product: CAWRGTMGFYNSPLHF.

Remarks on this clone: This CDR3 is also generated by other DNA sequences in the sample. V usage is TRBV5-1 and J usage is TRBJ1-1; TRBD1 aligns across 8 bases. Germline CDR1 and CDR2: SGHRS and YFSETQ. V lost 0 bases and J lost 1; bases outside the gene matches: 2. There are 15 residues in the CDR3. This CDR3 is CASSLGGQGNTEAFF. The DNA for the CDR3 is TGCGCCAGCAGCTTGGGAGGACAGGGGAACACTGAAGCTTTCTTT. The full variable domain, with the rest looked up from reference TRBV5-1 and TRBJ1-1, is KAGVTQTPRYLIKTRGQQVTLSCSPISGHRSVSWYQQTPGQGLQFLFEYFSETQRNKGNFPGRFSGRQFSNSRSEMNVSTLELGDSALYLCASSLGGQGNTEAFFGQGTRLTVV.